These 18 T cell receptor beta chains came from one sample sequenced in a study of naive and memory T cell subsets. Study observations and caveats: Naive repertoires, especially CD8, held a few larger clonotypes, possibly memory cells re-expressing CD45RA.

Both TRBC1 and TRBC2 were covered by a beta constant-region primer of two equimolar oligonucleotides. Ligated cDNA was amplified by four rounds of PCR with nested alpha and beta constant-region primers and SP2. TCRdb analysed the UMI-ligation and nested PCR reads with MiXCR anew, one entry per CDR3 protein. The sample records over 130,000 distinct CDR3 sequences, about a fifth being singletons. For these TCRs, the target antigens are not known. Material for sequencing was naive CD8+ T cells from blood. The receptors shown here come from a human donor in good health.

The DNA for the CDR3 is TGTGCCAGCAGTTACCCGGGACAGGCGACGGAGACCCAGTACTTC. Protein sequence: CASSYPGQATETQYF. V usage is TRBV6-5 and J usage is TRBJ2-5, with TRBD1 matching over 8 bases. Trimming cost V 2 bases and J 5 bases; bases outside gene matches: 7. Germline V gives CDR1 MNHEY, CDR2 SVGAGI. This CDR3 comprises 15 residues.

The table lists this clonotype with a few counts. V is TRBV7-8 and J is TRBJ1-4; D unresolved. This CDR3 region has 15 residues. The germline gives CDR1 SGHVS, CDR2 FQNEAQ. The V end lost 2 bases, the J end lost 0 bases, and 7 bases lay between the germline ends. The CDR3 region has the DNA TGTGCCAGCAGCTTATCGCCAGCAACTAATGAAAAACTGTTTTTT. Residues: CASSLSPATNEKLFF.

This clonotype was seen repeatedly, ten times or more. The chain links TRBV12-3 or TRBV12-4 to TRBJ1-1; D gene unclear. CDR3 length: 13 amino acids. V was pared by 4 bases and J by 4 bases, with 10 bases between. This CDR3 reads CASSSHRATEAFF. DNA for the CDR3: TGTGCCAGCAGTTCTCACAGAGCCACTGAAGCTTTCTTT.

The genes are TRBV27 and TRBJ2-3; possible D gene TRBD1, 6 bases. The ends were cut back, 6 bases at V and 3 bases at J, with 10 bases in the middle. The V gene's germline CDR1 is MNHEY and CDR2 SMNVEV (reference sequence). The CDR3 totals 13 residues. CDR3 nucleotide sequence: TGTGCCAGCAGCGACAGGTTGACAGATACGCAGTATTTT. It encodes CASSDRLTDTQYF.

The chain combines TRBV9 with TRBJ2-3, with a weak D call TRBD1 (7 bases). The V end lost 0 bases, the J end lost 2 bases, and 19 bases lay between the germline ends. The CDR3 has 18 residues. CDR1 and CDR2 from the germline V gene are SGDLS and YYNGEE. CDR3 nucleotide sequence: TGTGCCAGCAGCGTAGAGCCGGGGCAGGGGGGCTCCACAGATACGCAGTATTTT. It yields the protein CASSVEPGQGGSTDTQYF.

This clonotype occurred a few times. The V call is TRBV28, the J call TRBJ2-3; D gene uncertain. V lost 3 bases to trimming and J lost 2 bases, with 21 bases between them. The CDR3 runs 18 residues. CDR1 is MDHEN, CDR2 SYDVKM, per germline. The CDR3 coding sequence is TGTGCCAGCAGTTTTGGGGAAAGTGCAGCCGACGACACAGATACGCAGTATTTT. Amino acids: CASSFGESAADDTDTQYF.

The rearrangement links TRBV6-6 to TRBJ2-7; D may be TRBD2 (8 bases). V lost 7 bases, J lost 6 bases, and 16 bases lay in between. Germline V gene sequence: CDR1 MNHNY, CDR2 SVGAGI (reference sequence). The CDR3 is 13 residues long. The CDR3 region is CASIGSGTAEQYF. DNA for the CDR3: TGTGCCAGCATAGGTAGCGGGACAGCCGAGCAGTACTTC.

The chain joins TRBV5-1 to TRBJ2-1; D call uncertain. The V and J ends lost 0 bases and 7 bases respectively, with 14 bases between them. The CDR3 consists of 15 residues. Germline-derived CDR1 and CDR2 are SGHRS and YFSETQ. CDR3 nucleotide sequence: TGCGCCAGCAGCTTGGCACAGTCGGGCCAAAATGAGCAGTTCTTC. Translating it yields CASSLAQSGQNEQFF.

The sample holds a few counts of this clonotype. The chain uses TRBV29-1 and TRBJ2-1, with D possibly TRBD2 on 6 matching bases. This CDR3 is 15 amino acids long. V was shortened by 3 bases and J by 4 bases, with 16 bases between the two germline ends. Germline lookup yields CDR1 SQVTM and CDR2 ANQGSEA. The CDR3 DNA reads TGCAGCGTTGACTCGGAGGGGAGTGTATACAATGAGCAGTTCTTC. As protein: CSVDSEGSVYNEQFF.

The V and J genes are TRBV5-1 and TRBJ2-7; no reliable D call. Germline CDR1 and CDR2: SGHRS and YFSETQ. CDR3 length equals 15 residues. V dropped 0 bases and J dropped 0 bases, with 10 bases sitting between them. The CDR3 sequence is CASSLDSSVSYEQYF. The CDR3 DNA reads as TGCGCCAGCAGCTTGGACAGCTCAGTCTCCTACGAGCAGTACTTC.

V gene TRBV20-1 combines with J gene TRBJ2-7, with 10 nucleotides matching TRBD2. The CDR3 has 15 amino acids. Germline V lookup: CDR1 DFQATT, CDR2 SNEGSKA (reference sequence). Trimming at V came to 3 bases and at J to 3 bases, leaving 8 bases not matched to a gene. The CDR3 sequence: CSARDVLAGVYEQYF. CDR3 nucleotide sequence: TGCAGTGCTAGGGATGTTCTAGCGGGAGTCTACGAGCAGTACTTC.

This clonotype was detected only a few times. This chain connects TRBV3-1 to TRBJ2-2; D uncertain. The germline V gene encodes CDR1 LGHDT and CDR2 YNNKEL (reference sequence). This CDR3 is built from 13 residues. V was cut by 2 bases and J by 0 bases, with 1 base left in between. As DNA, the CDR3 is TGTGCCAGCAGCCAAACGAACACCGGGGAGCTGTTTTTT. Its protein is CASSQTNTGELFF. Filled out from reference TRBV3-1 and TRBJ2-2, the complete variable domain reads DTAVSQTPKYLVTQMGNDKSIKCEQNLGHDTMYWYKQDSKKFLKIMFSYNNKELIINETVPNRFSPKSPDKAHLNLHINSLELGDSAVYFCASSQTNTGELFFGEGSRLTVL.

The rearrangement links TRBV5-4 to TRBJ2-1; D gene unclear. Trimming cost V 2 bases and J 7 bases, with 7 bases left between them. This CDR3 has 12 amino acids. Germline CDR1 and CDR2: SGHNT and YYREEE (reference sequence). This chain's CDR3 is CASSFSRNEQFF. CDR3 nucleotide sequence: TGTGCCAGCAGCTTCTCTCGAAATGAGCAGTTCTTC.

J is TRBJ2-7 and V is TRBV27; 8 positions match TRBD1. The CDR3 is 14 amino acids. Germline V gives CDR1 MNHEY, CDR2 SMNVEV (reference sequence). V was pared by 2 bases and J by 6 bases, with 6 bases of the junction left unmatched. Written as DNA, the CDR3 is TGTGCCAGCAGTTTAGCCGGACAGGGTGGCGAGCAGTACTTC. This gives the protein CASSLAGQGGEQYF.

The CDR3 coding sequence is TGTGCCAGCAGTTCCACCGGAGGGGAGCGGGGGGACAATGAGCAGTTCTTC. The encoded protein is CASSSTGGERGDNEQFF. V is TRBV12-3 or TRBV12-4 and J is TRBJ2-1, with 9 bases lining up with TRBD2. V lost 4 bases, J lost 5 bases, and 12 bases stayed unmatched. CDR3 size: 17 residues.

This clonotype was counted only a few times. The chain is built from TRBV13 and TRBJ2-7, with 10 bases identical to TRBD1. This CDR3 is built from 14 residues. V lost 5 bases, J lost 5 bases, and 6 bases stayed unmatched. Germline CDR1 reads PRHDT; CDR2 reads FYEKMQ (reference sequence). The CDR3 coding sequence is TGTGCCAGCAGCCTGACAGGGGGCCGAAACGAGCAGTACTTC. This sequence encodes CASSLTGGRNEQYF.

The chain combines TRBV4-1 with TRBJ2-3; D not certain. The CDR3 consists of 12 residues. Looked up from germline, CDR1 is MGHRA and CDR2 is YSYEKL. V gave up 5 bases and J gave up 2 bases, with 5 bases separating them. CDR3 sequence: CASSSVTDTQYF. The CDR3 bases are TGCGCCAGCAGCTCTGTCACAGATACGCAGTATTTT.

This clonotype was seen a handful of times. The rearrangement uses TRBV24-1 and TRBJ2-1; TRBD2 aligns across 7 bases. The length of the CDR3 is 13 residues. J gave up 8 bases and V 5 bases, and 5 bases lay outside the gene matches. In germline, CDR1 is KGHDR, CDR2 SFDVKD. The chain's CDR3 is CATSVTAGDEQFF. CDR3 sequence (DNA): TGTGCCACCAGTGTCACCGCGGGGGATGAGCAGTTCTTC.